This is a list of T cell receptor beta chains from one sample in a study of OX40 agonist ivuxolimab in advanced cancers. The method was immunoSEQ multiplex PCR; TCRdb's version includes in-frame clones alone and lacks a portion of them. Of about 100,000 clones listed, approximately 90% are singletons. Specimen: CD4+ or CD8+ T cells sorted from blood, collected in a trial of the OX40 agonist ivuxolimab. The receptors were gathered from an adult with an advanced solid tumor such as melanoma, head and neck, liver or kidney cancer. CDR3s include the opening cysteine and the closing phenylalanine or tryptophan. A D gene is named only where the DNA matches it firmly. Rows give clone size only sometimes, using once, few, many, or a class for an expanded clone.

D	V	J	size	CDR3	DNA
TRBD1	TRBV19	TRBJ1-5	.	CASSPETGGWNQPQHF	TGTGCCAGTAGTCCTGAAACAGGGGGATGGAATCAGCCCCAGCATTTT
.	TRBV7-2	TRBJ2-2	.	CASSFNPGLNTGELFF	TGTGCCAGCAGCTTTAATCCGGGCCTAAACACCGGGGAGCTGTTTTTT
.	TRBV5-6	TRBJ1-4	many	CASSFGDEKLFF	TGTGCCAGCAGCTTTGGGGATGAAAAACTGTTTTTT
.	TRBV7-2	TRBJ2-2	.	CASSFFKNTGELFF	TGTGCCAGCAGCTTTTTTAAGAACACCGGGGAGCTGTTTTTT
TRBD1	TRBV18	TRBJ1-2	.	CASSPLGQGDYGYTF	TGTGCCAGCTCACCACTCGGACAGGGGGACTATGGCTACACCTTC
TRBD2	TRBV19	TRBJ2-7	.	CASSIREGYEQYF	TGTGCCAGTAGTATTCGGGAGGGCTACGAGCAGTACTTC
TRBD1	TRBV5-4	TRBJ2-2	.	CASSLDRPTQGGGELFF	TGTGCCAGCAGCTTGGACAGGCCGACACAGGGGGGCGGGGAGCTGTTTTTT
.	TRBV11-3	TRBJ2-1	.	CASSLHGNSYNEQFF	TGTGCCAGCAGCTTACACGGGAACTCCTACAATGAGCAGTTCTTC
.	TRBV6-5	TRBJ1-3	.	CASRADPGNTIYF	TGTGCCAGCAGGGCGGACCCCGGAAACACCATATATTTT
.	TRBV7-2	TRBJ2-7	.	CASSLPEGGVSYEQYF	TGTGCCAGCAGCTTACCCGAGGGGGGCGTAAGCTACGAGCAGTACTTC
.	TRBV11-3	TRBJ2-2	once	CASSPWIRGDYPQNTGELFF	TGTGCCAGCTCCCCTTGGATCAGGGGCGACTACCCTCAAAACACCGGGGAGCTGTTTTTT
TRBD2	TRBV7-3	TRBJ2-7	.	CASSLTSGSIGEQYF	TGTGCCAGCAGCCTTACTAGCGGGAGTATAGGCGAGCAGTACTTC
TRBD2	TRBV6-1	TRBJ2-7	.	CASSLAGVRGDEQYF	TGTGCCAGCAGTCTAGCGGGAGTCAGAGGGGACGAGCAGTACTTC
.	TRBV19	TRBJ2-2	.	CASSIPGGPGELFF	TGTGCCAGTAGTATACCGGGCGGGCCCGGGGAGCTGTTTTTT
.	TRBV2	TRBJ2-1	.	CASSGRLDEQFF	TGTGCCAGCAGTGGGAGATTGGATGAGCAGTTCTTC
.	TRBV28	TRBJ2-1	.	CASSALVKYNEQFF	TGTGCCAGCAGTGCCCTAGTCAAGTACAATGAGCAGTTCTTC
TRBD1	TRBV28	TRBJ2-5	.	CASRSQGAGETQYF	TGTGCCAGCAGGTCACAGGGGGCGGGAGAGACCCAGTACTTC
.	TRBV5-6	TRBJ2-1	.	CASSLVYERRSVNEQFF	TGTGCCAGCAGCTTGGTTTACGAGCGGAGGTCGGTCAATGAGCAGTTCTTC
.	TRBV5-1	TRBJ2-7	.	CASSLGLGEGAGSAYEQYF	TGCGCCAGCAGCTTGGGCCTGGGGGAGGGGGCAGGGTCAGCCTACGAGCAGTACTTC
TRBD2	TRBV2	TRBJ2-1	.	CASTPSGYSYNEQFF	TGTGCCAGCACCCCTAGCGGTTACTCCTACAATGAGCAGTTCTTC
TRBD1	TRBV19	TRBJ2-7	.	CASTHRGRSYEQYF	TGTGCCAGTACCCACAGGGGTAGGTCCTACGAGCAGTACTTC
TRBD2	TRBV6-1	TRBJ2-1	.	CASSDPSAGGYDEQFF	TGTGCCAGCAGTGACCCCTCAGCGGGAGGTTACGATGAGCAGTTCTTC
.	TRBV19	TRBJ1-5	.	CASSTLQASPRRPQHF	TGTGCCAGTAGTACCCTTCAGGCCTCCCCGAGGCGGCCCCAGCATTTT
.	TRBV5-1	TRBJ2-7	.	CASRSGGSSYEQYF	TGCGCCAGCAGATCCGGGGGTAGCTCCTACGAGCAGTACTTC
TRBD1	TRBV5-6	TRBJ2-1	.	CASTGRGLYEQFF	TGTGCCAGCACCGGCAGGGGGCTTTATGAGCAGTTCTTC
TRBD2	TRBV9	TRBJ2-5	.	CASSAGTSGSFTQETQYF	TGTGCCAGCAGCGCCGGGACTAGCGGGAGTTTTACGCAAGAGACCCAGTACTTC
.	TRBV7-2	TRBJ2-4	.	CASSLVSQSLGKNIQYF	TGTGCCAGCAGCTTAGTTTCACAGTCTTTAGGCAAAAACATTCAGTACTTC
.	TRBV18	TRBJ1-1	.	CASSPGAQGTEAFF	TGTGCCAGCTCTCCCGGAGCTCAGGGCACTGAAGCTTTCTTT
.	TRBV5-4	TRBJ2-5	.	CASSLWLERETQYF	TGTGCCAGCAGCTTGTGGCTCGAGCGAGAGACCCAGTACTTC
.	TRBV9	TRBJ1-2	.	CASSETTVPYGYTF	TGTGCCAGCAGCGAGACAACAGTCCCCTATGGCTACACCTTC
.	TRBV7-6	TRBJ2-1	.	CASSRRGSSYNEQFF	TGTGCCAGCAGCCGGCGCGGTAGCTCCTACAATGAGCAGTTCTTC
.	TRBV4-2	TRBJ1-2	.	CASSQRQGRDSGYTF	TGTGCCAGCAGCCAGAGGCAGGGTAGAGATTCTGGCTACACCTTC
.	TRBV7-8	TRBJ2-7	.	CASSLTTGDYEQYF	TGTGCCAGCAGCTTAACCACTGGAGACTACGAGCAGTACTTC
.	TRBV7-6	TRBJ2-3	.	CASSFRLMDTQYF	TGTGCCAGCAGCTTTCGCCTTATGGATACGCAGTATTTT
TRBD1	TRBV18	TRBJ2-3	.	CASSPLPTGRSTDTQYF	TGTGCCAGCTCACCACTTCCGACAGGGCGAAGCACAGATACGCAGTATTTT
.	TRBV6-5	TRBJ2-5	.	CASSPGRGETQYF	TGTGCCAGCAGTCCGGGGCGGGGAGAGACCCAGTACTTC
.	TRBV4-3	TRBJ2-3	.	CASSQGLPSGTQYF	TGCGCCAGCAGCCAGGGACTGCCATCCGGTACGCAGTATTTT
TRBD2	TRBV11-1	TRBJ2-1	.	CASSFLSGKYNEQFF	TGTGCCAGCAGCTTCCTCAGCGGGAAATACAATGAGCAGTTCTTC
TRBD2	TRBV18	TRBJ2-1	.	CASSPLTGRANEQFF	TGTGCCAGCTCACCACTTACCGGGAGGGCCAATGAGCAGTTCTTC
TRBD2	TRBV19	TRBJ2-1	once	CASSTEGLAANEQFF	TGTGCCAGTAGTACGGAGGGTCTAGCGGCGAATGAGCAGTTCTTC
TRBD2	TRBV28	TRBJ2-1	.	CASNPRGSGRSNEQFF	TGTGCCAGCAATCCAAGGGGTAGCGGGAGGTCGAATGAGCAGTTCTTC
.	TRBV21-1	TRBJ2-7	.	CASSKGTDRPYEQYF	TGTGCCAGCAGCAAAGGGACAGACCGCCCCTACGAGCAGTACTTC
TRBD1	TRBV28	TRBJ1-2	once	CASSTPPQGFTNGYTF	TGTGCCAGCAGTACCCCACCACAGGGGTTTACCAATGGGTACACCTTC
.	TRBV6-5	TRBJ1-3	.	CASSYGLAPSGNTIYF	TGTGCCAGCAGTTATGGTCTCGCTCCCTCTGGAAACACCATATATTTT
.	TRBV27	TRBJ2-1	.	CASSSDTVAIF	TGTGCCAGCAGTTCGGACACGGTTGCGATCTTC
.	TRBV19	TRBJ2-4	.	CASSIISKNIQYF	TGTGCCAGTAGTATTATTTCGAAAAACATTCAGTACTTC
TRBD1	TRBV6-5	TRBJ2-1	.	CASSYFGTDIFF	TGTGCCAGCAGTTACTTCGGGACAGACATTTTCTTC
TRBD2	TRBV28	TRBJ2-7	few	CASSLRSARGTYEQYF	TGTGCCAGCAGTTTAAGGTCTGCGCGGGGGACCTACGAGCAGTACTTC
TRBD1	TRBV7-2	TRBJ2-3	.	CASSSRGQGGMDTQYF	TGTGCCAGCAGCTCAAGGGGACAGGGCGGTATGGATACGCAGTATTTT
TRBD1	TRBV7-2	TRBJ1-5	.	CASSLWRQGSQPQHF	TGTGCCAGCAGCCTCTGGAGACAGGGATCTCAGCCCCAGCATTTT
TRBD1	TRBV2	TRBJ2-7	.	CASSFQPSGTGMEQYF	TGTGCCAGCAGTTTCCAACCGTCCGGGACAGGGATGGAGCAGTACTTC
TRBD1	TRBV6-6	TRBJ1-2	.	CASDPRDRGLKGYTF	TGTGCCAGCGATCCTCGGGACAGGGGGCTGAAGGGCTACACCTTC
.	TRBV28	TRBJ2-6	.	CASLNSGSGANVLTF	TGTGCCAGCCTCAACTCAGGCTCCGGGGCCAACGTCCTGACTTTC
.	TRBV5-1	TRBJ2-1	once	CASSLGQFYYNEQFF	TGCGCCAGCAGCTTGGGACAGTTCTACTACAATGAGCAGTTCTTC
.	TRBV4-2	TRBJ2-5	.	CASSQEMGAWTQYF	TGTGCCAGCAGCCAAGAGATGGGGGCTTGGACCCAGTACTTC
.	TRBV7-8	TRBJ1-1	few	CASSLSGAGWDTEAFF	TGTGCCAGCAGCTTAAGCGGGGCAGGGTGGGACACTGAAGCTTTCTTT
.	TRBV6-5	TRBJ2-5	.	CASSRVYGETQYF	TGTGCCAGCAGTCGGGTCTATGGCGAGACCCAGTACTTC